A selection of T cell receptor beta chains follows, all from one sample in a study of T cells in localized non-small cell lung cancer. Clones were sequenced by immunoSEQ multiplex PCR, and TCRdb holds only the in-frame ones, with some missing. The table lists under 35,000 clones, roughly 78% of them singletons. This material consisted of peripheral blood, taken before any cancer treatment. These receptors were collected from a male donor at least 60 years old with stage II squamous cell lung carcinoma. Each CDR3 is given with its conserved first and last residue. Fields, in order: clone size, D gene, V gene, J gene, CDR3 DNA, CDR3 protein. The D gene is left open where the match is weak. Clone size appears in some rows only: once, few, many, or a class for an expanded clone.

abundance: .
d_gene: .
v_gene: TRBV7-9
j_gene: TRBJ2-7
CDR3nt: TGTGCCAGCAGCACAACAGGGTCGGGGAGCGAGCAGTACTTC
CDR3aa: CASSTTGSGSEQYF

abundance: once
d_gene: .
v_gene: TRBV6-1
j_gene: TRBJ1-5
CDR3nt: TGTGCCAGCAGATGGGAACGGGGTAGCAATCAGCCCCAGCATTTT
CDR3aa: CASRWERGSNQPQHF

abundance: .
d_gene: .
v_gene: TRBV7-6
j_gene: TRBJ2-5
CDR3nt: TGTGCCAGCTGCAAGGGCGGTGGAGAGACCCAGTACTTC
CDR3aa: CASCKGGGETQYF

abundance: .
d_gene: .
v_gene: TRBV6-5
j_gene: TRBJ1-2
CDR3nt: TGTGCCAGCAGTTACTCGGGGGAGGGGGTTACGGCCTTC
CDR3aa: CASSYSGEGVTAF

abundance: .
d_gene: .
v_gene: TRBV7-9
j_gene: TRBJ1-4
CDR3nt: TGTGCCAGCAGCGCCGGAGGAGGTGAAAAACTGTTTTTT
CDR3aa: CASSAGGGEKLFF

abundance: .
d_gene: .
v_gene: TRBV4-2
j_gene: TRBJ1-1
CDR3nt: TGTGCCAGCAGCTCAGGGAAGGGCACTGAAGCTTTCTTT
CDR3aa: CASSSGKGTEAFF

abundance: .
d_gene: .
v_gene: TRBV28
j_gene: TRBJ1-4
CDR3nt: TGTGCCAGCAGTTTCCCTGACAGTTCTAATGAAAAACTGTTTTTT
CDR3aa: CASSFPDSSNEKLFF

abundance: .
d_gene: .
v_gene: TRBV29-1
j_gene: TRBJ1-2
CDR3nt: TGCAGCGTCCAGGACAGACAGGACGGCTACACCTTC
CDR3aa: CSVQDRQDGYTF

abundance: .
d_gene: .
v_gene: TRBV19
j_gene: TRBJ1-1
CDR3nt: TGTGCCAGTACAGTCCGGTCGAACACTGAAGCTTTCTTT
CDR3aa: CASTVRSNTEAFF

abundance: .
d_gene: .
v_gene: TRBV11-2
j_gene: TRBJ1-1
CDR3nt: TGTGCCAGCAGGACGACCGCGAACACTGAAGCTTTCTTT
CDR3aa: CASRTTANTEAFF

abundance: .
d_gene: .
v_gene: TRBV5-1
j_gene: TRBJ2-6
CDR3nt: TGCGCCAGCAGCGCTGACTCGAGCGGGGCCAACGTCCTGACTTTC
CDR3aa: CASSADSSGANVLTF

abundance: once
d_gene: TRBD2
v_gene: TRBV5-8
j_gene: TRBJ2-5
CDR3nt: TGTGCCAGCAGCCCTGGACTAGCGGGCTTCCAAGAGACCCAGTACTTC
CDR3aa: CASSPGLAGFQETQYF

abundance: .
d_gene: .
v_gene: TRBV15
j_gene: TRBJ2-1
CDR3nt: TGTGCCACCAGCCCTTTGACTCTTACCTACAATGAGCAGTTCTTC
CDR3aa: CATSPLTLTYNEQFF

abundance: .
d_gene: .
v_gene: TRBV4-1
j_gene: TRBJ1-2
CDR3nt: TGCGCCAGCAGCCAAGATACAGGGCGCAGGGACTATGGCTACACCTTC
CDR3aa: CASSQDTGRRDYGYTF

abundance: .
d_gene: .
v_gene: TRBV6-1
j_gene: TRBJ1-4
CDR3nt: TGTGCCAGCAGGACCCATGCAACTAATGAAAAACTGTTTTTT
CDR3aa: CASRTHATNEKLFF

abundance: .
d_gene: .
v_gene: TRBV11-2
j_gene: TRBJ2-7
CDR3nt: TGTGCCAGCAGCTCCCTGGGGCGGTCCTACGAGCAGTACTTC
CDR3aa: CASSSLGRSYEQYF

abundance: few
d_gene: .
v_gene: TRBV20-1
j_gene: TRBJ1-2
CDR3nt: .
CDR3aa: CSAFGGGNTF

abundance: .
d_gene: .
v_gene: TRBV25-1
j_gene: TRBJ2-2
CDR3nt: TGTGCCAGCAGTGGGGATTTAACCGGGGAGCTGTTTTTT
CDR3aa: CASSGDLTGELFF

abundance: .
d_gene: .
v_gene: TRBV10-2
j_gene: TRBJ2-7
CDR3nt: TGCGCCAGCAGTGAGTCCCTGCGCCGCTACGAGCAGTACTTC
CDR3aa: CASSESLRRYEQYF

abundance: .
d_gene: TRBD1
v_gene: TRBV5-1
j_gene: TRBJ1-1
CDR3nt: TGCGCCAGCAGCTATGGACAGGGAAACACTGAAGCTTTCTTT
CDR3aa: CASSYGQGNTEAFF

abundance: .
d_gene: .
v_gene: TRBV27
j_gene: TRBJ2-3
CDR3nt: TGTGCCAGCAGTTTATGGTTGGGGGCAGGAGATACGCAGTATTTT
CDR3aa: CASSLWLGAGDTQYF

abundance: .
d_gene: .
v_gene: TRBV5-5
j_gene: TRBJ1-2
CDR3nt: TGTGCCAGCAGCTTGGCCGCAACAGGAAAGAATGGCTACACCTTC
CDR3aa: CASSLAATGKNGYTF

abundance: .
d_gene: .
v_gene: TRBV14
j_gene: TRBJ1-1
CDR3nt: TGTGCCAGCAGCCAAGGCTTCAACACTGAAGCTTTCTTT
CDR3aa: CASSQGFNTEAFF

abundance: .
d_gene: .
v_gene: TRBV19
j_gene: TRBJ2-1
CDR3nt: TGTGCCAGTAGGGATCACTCCTACAATGAGCAGTTCTTC
CDR3aa: CASRDHSYNEQFF

abundance: .
d_gene: .
v_gene: TRBV5-1
j_gene: TRBJ2-7
CDR3nt: TGCGCCAGCAGCTTTGGTGGGAGCTCCTACGAGCAGTACTTC
CDR3aa: CASSFGGSSYEQYF

abundance: .
d_gene: .
v_gene: TRBV7-8
j_gene: TRBJ1-2
CDR3nt: TGTGCCAGCAGCTTAGCGGCGGATCGGGGCTACACCTTC
CDR3aa: CASSLAADRGYTF

abundance: once
d_gene: .
v_gene: TRBV19
j_gene: TRBJ1-5
CDR3nt: TGTGCCAGTAGTGACGACAGTAATCAGCCCCAGCATTTT
CDR3aa: CASSDDSNQPQHF

abundance: .
d_gene: .
v_gene: TRBV5-4
j_gene: TRBJ1-2
CDR3nt: TGTGCCAGCCATCCCGGGGGAGCTAACTATGGCTACACCTTC
CDR3aa: CASHPGGANYGYTF

abundance: .
d_gene: .
v_gene: TRBV6-1
j_gene: TRBJ1-2
CDR3nt: TGTGCCAGCAGTGCCCTCGGCCGGGGGGTAGATGGCTACACCTTC
CDR3aa: CASSALGRGVDGYTF

abundance: .
d_gene: TRBD1
v_gene: TRBV28
j_gene: TRBJ1-2
CDR3nt: TGTGCCAGCAGTTTGGTCGAGTTCTCAGTGACAGGGCGGGAAAATGGCTACACCTTC
CDR3aa: CASSLVEFSVTGRENGYTF

abundance: .
d_gene: .
v_gene: TRBV27
j_gene: TRBJ1-6
CDR3nt: TGTGCCAGCTCATCCGGGTCTTCACCCCTCCACTTT
CDR3aa: CASSSGSSPLHF

abundance: .
d_gene: TRBD2
v_gene: TRBV11-2
j_gene: TRBJ2-2
CDR3nt: TGTGCCAGCAGCTTAGAAGCGGGAATTCCCGGGGAGCTGTTTTTT
CDR3aa: CASSLEAGIPGELFF

abundance: few
d_gene: .
v_gene: TRBV4-1
j_gene: TRBJ1-1
CDR3nt: TGCGCCAGCAGCCAAGGGGACGCTGGAGCTTTCTTT
CDR3aa: CASSQGDAGAFF

abundance: .
d_gene: .
v_gene: TRBV7-9
j_gene: TRBJ1-1
CDR3nt: TGTGCCAGCAGCTCACCCTCGGGGTCTCATAAAAACACTGAAGCTTTCTTT
CDR3aa: CASSSPSGSHKNTEAFF

abundance: .
d_gene: .
v_gene: TRBV5-1
j_gene: TRBJ2-5
CDR3nt: TGCGCCAGCAGGGGGCAAGAGACCCAGTACTTC
CDR3aa: CASRGQETQYF

abundance: once
d_gene: .
v_gene: TRBV6-6
j_gene: TRBJ2-1
CDR3nt: TGTGCCAGCAGTTACGGGCTAGCGATTAATGAGCAGTTCTTC
CDR3aa: CASSYGLAINEQFF

abundance: .
d_gene: TRBD2
v_gene: TRBV7-9
j_gene: TRBJ2-5
CDR3nt: TGTGCCAGCAGCTTCGCGGGGGGCGGGTTACGAGAGACCCAGTACTTC
CDR3aa: CASSFAGGGLRETQYF

abundance: once
d_gene: .
v_gene: TRBV27
j_gene: TRBJ2-2
CDR3nt: TGTGCCAGCAGTTTCATCGCTTTCGCGAACACCGGGGAGCTGTTTTTT
CDR3aa: CASSFIAFANTGELFF

abundance: .
d_gene: TRBD1
v_gene: TRBV19
j_gene: TRBJ1-1
CDR3nt: TGTGCCAGTAGGACCTCAGGGGGCGCCACTGAAGCTTTCTTT
CDR3aa: CASRTSGGATEAFF